Given below is one TCR beta chain in context. Antigen unknown. The sample has other DNA sequences that encode this CDR3 too. Profiling relied on immunoSEQ multiplex PCR, and the TCRdb table lists in-frame clones only, not all of them. The sample includes about 980,000 clones, about 80% of them seen just once. This sample stems from a study of shared clonotypes between healthy human individuals. Findings of the study overall: In the sorted subsets, rarefaction showed sequencing was incomplete despite large depth.

All participating donors were Caucasian adults from Nashville, Tennessee. Trimming shortened V by 3 bases and J by 1 base, and 10 bases separated the two germline ends. CDR3 length: 14 amino acids. CDR1 is LNHDA and CDR2 is SQIVND in the germline V gene (reference sequence). The source material was memory CD4+ T cells sorted from blood. The subset is: CD45RA-negative fraction. This receptor was taken from a man aged 18 to 30 in good health. This chain links TRBV19 with TRBJ2-7; D is possibly TRBD1 or TRBD2 (6 bases each). CDR3 DNA sequence: TGTGCCAGTAGTATCAAGGGGGGTTCCTACGAGCAGTACTTC. It yields the protein CASSIKGGSYEQYF.